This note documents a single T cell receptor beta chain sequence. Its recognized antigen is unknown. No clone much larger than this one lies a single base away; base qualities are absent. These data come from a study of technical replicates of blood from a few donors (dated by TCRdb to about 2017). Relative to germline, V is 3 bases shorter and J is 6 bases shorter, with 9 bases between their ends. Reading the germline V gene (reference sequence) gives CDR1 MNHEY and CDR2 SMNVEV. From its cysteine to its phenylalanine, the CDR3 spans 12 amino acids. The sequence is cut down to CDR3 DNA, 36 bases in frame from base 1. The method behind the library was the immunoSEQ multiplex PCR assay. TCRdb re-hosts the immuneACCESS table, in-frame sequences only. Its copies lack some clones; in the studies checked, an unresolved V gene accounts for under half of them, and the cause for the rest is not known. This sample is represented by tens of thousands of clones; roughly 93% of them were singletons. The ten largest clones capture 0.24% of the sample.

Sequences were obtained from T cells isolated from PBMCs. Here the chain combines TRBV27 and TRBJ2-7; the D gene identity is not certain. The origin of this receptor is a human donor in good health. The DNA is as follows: TGTGCCAGCAGTTTGCGTTTTGGCGAGCAGTACTTC. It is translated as CASSLRFGEQYF.